Shown below are 31 T cell receptor beta chains from a single sample sequenced in a study of response to subunit inactivated influenza vaccine. In TCRdb, the RT-PCR reads were re-called with MiXCR into one record per CDR3 protein. The table has 650,000 to 800,000 distinct CDR3 sequences, approximately 15% seen once. Sequencing used PBMCs from blood, obtained 14 days before vaccination. All receptors come from a man aged 45 to 65 who received an inactivated influenza vaccine.

Note on this clonotype: In this CDR3 the conserved last residue, phenylalanine or tryptophan, is missing, so a read error is likely. The chain couples TRBV5-1 to TRBJ1-1; 7 bases match TRBD1. CDR1 SGHRS and CDR2 YFSETQ come from the germline V gene. The V gene end was trimmed by 4 bases and the J gene end by 0 bases; junction bases not matched to a gene: 9. This CDR3 spans 16 amino acids. CDR3: CASSPSRDSLNTEAFL. The CDR3, as DNA: TGCGCCAGCAGCCCGTCCCGGGACAGTTTGAACACTGAAGCTTTCTTA.

The V gene is TRBV7-3, the J gene TRBJ2-2, with TRBD2 matching over 14 bases. Per germline, CDR1 SGHTA and CDR2 FQGTGA. V shed 4 bases and J 6 bases; nucleotides not matched to a gene: 4. CDR3 length equals 16 residues. The CDR3 DNA reads as TGTGCCAGCAGCTACCGACTAGCGGGAGGGCCCGGGGAGCTGTTTTTT. Its protein is CASSYRLAGGPGELFF.

The J gene is TRBJ1-1, the V gene TRBV12-3 or TRBV12-4, with D hard to call. The CDR3 has 16 amino acids. Trimming removed 5 bases at V and 2 bases at J, with 18 bases between. The CDR3 nucleotides are TGTGCCAGCAGTCCCCATAGAGGGCCCGAAAACACTGAAGCTTTCTTT. Translation gives CASSPHRGPENTEAFF.

The chain uses TRBV7-2 and TRBJ2-3, with 10 bases that match TRBD2. V shed 6 bases, J shed 4 bases, and the junction held 7 bases outside the gene matches. CDR1 and CDR2 from the germline V gene are SGHTA and FQGNSA. CDR3 length: 15 residues. The CDR3 region is CASRRPSGSPDTQYF. In DNA form, the CDR3 reads TGTGCCAGCAGACGGCCTAGCGGGAGTCCAGATACGCAGTATTTT.

Many counts were recorded for this clonotype. DNA for the CDR3: TGCTCTCAAAGGGACAGGATCAACAATGAGCAGTTCTTC. Amino acid sequence: CSQRDRINNEQFF. The chain joins TRBV29-1 to TRBJ2-1; 8 bases are a match to TRBD1. The CDR3 consists of 13 residues. The germline V gene has CDR1 SQVTM and CDR2 ANQGSEA.

As concerns this clonotype: At one end, the junction sequence differs from germline, possibly due to a read error. The CDR3 coding sequence is TGTGCCAGCAGCCCCGACGTGGGCGGCTATGGCTACATCTTC. This sequence encodes CASSPDVGGYGYIF. The chain is built from TRBV14 and TRBJ1-2; no clear D gene. Per germline, CDR1 SGHDN and CDR2 FVKESK. The CDR3 is made up of 14 amino acids.

The rearrangement uses TRBV5-5 and TRBJ1-4; D call uncertain. Germline V gives CDR1 SGHKS, CDR2 YYEKEE (reference sequence). V lost 0 bases to trimming and J lost 8 bases, with 8 bases between them. CDR3 length: 13 residues. The CDR3 DNA follows: TGTGCCAGCAGCTTGGTCCCAGGCGAAAAACTGTTTTTT. Protein: CASSLVPGEKLFF.

This clonotype was recorded many times. V is TRBV12-3 or TRBV12-4 and J is TRBJ2-7, with D perhaps given as TRBD1 or TRBD2 (6 bases each). Trimming shortened V by 5 bases and J by 3 bases, and 11 bases separated the two germline ends. The CDR3 is made up of 13 amino acids. The CDR3 here is CASSPGEVYEQYF. The CDR3 bases are TGTGCCAGCAGTCCAGGGGAGGTCTACGAGCAGTACTTC.

In this sample, this clonotype turned up many times. CDR3 residues: CSARVVTGANQPQHF. The CDR3 DNA reads TGCAGTGCTAGAGTGGTGACAGGGGCCAATCAGCCCCAGCATTTT. The V call is TRBV20-1, the J call TRBJ1-5, with TRBD1 identical over 8 bases. Germline V gene data show CDR1 as DFQATT and CDR2 as SNEGSKA (reference sequence). This CDR3 contains 15 residues. The J segment lost 3 bases and the V segment lost 1 base, leaving 5 bases of the junction unmatched.

This clonotype was recorded many times. The genes are TRBV12-3 or TRBV12-4 and TRBJ2-7; 7 nucleotides match TRBD2. CDR3 length equals 14 residues. The V gene end was trimmed by 1 base and the J gene end by 2 bases; junction bases not matched to a gene: 2. The CDR3 loop reads CASSLGLAAYEQYF. In DNA form, the CDR3 reads TGTGCCAGCAGTTTAGGACTAGCAGCCTACGAGCAGTACTTC.

The chain is built from TRBV20-1 and TRBJ2-1; 10 nucleotides align to TRBD2. Looked up from germline, CDR1 is DFQATT and CDR2 is SNEGSKA (reference sequence). This CDR3 is 14 amino acids long. The V and J ends lost 3 bases and 5 bases, in that order; junction bases with no gene match: 4. The CDR3 region is CSASSGLAHNEQFF. For the CDR3, the DNA is TGCAGTGCTAGTTCGGGACTAGCGCACAATGAGCAGTTCTTC.

This clonotype showed up just a few times. The genes are TRBV2 and TRBJ2-7; perhaps TRBD2 as D (5 bases). CDR1 and CDR2 from the germline V gene are SNHLY and FYNNEI. The V gene lost 3 bases and the J gene lost 6 bases, with 15 bases spanning the gap. This CDR3 has 14 residues. DNA of the CDR3: TGTGCCAGCAGTGACAGCCGGAGGATGTCCGAGCAGTACTTC. Encoded protein: CASSDSRRMSEQYF.

This clonotype was seen more than once but under ten times. V is TRBV11-2 and J is TRBJ2-2; TRBD2 is a possible D gene (6 bases). This CDR3 comprises 13 residues. Trimming removed 3 bases from V and 6 bases from J, with 8 bases in between. The germline V gene encodes CDR1 SGHAT and CDR2 FQNNGV. The CDR3 sequence: CASSFTGAGELFF. In nucleotides, the CDR3 is TGTGCCAGCAGCTTCACGGGGGCCGGGGAGCTGTTTTTT.

This clonotype was observed a handful of times. The chain employs TRBV11-2 and TRBJ1-1; 10 bases agree with TRBD1. Germline values: CDR1 SGHAT, CDR2 FQNNGV. The V segment lost 6 bases and the J segment 4 bases; nucleotides outside the gene matches: 14. The CDR3 covers 17 residues. CDR3 sequence reads: CASRTLRDRGSGTEAFF. The CDR3 region has the DNA TGTGCCAGCAGAACCCTCCGGGACAGGGGATCGGGCACTGAAGCTTTCTTT.

The chain employs TRBV6-1 and TRBJ1-1, with 7 bases fitting TRBD1. The CDR3 runs to 13 residues. V lost 5 bases, J lost 11 bases, and 11 bases stayed unmatched. The germline gives CDR1 MNHNS, CDR2 SASEGT. The DNA of the CDR3 is TGTGCCAGCAGTCCCCTCAGGGGGGGAAGGGCTTTCTTT. Amino acids: CASSPLRGGRAFF.

The chain couples TRBV6-1 to TRBJ1-4, with D uncertain. CDR1 and CDR2 from the germline V gene are MNHNS and SASEGT. CDR3 length: 13 amino acids. Trimming left V 4 bases short and J 4 bases short, with 7 bases between. As DNA, the CDR3 is TGTGCCAGCAGTGTGACGGATAATGAAAAACTGTTTTTT. Amino acid sequence: CASSVTDNEKLFF.

This clonotype was recorded a few times. The V call is TRBV29-1, the J call TRBJ2-7; TRBD1 agrees at 9 bases. With 5 bases clipped from V and 2 bases from J, the junction kept 10 bases outside the gene matches. CDR1 and CDR2 from the germline V gene are SQVTM and ANQGSEA. This CDR3 has 15 amino acids. For the CDR3, the DNA is TGCAGCGTTACTACCGGGACAGGGAATGCCTACGAGCAGTACTTC. Protein: CSVTTGTGNAYEQYF.

This chain connects TRBV7-2 to TRBJ2-3, with a tentative D call TRBD2 (7 bases). Germline-derived CDR1 and CDR2 are SGHTA and FQGNSA. V lost 1 base and J 2 bases, leaving 13 bases between the germline ends. The CDR3 runs to 16 residues. The CDR3 coding sequence is TGTGCCAGCAGCTTAGTGGTGGGGGGGCCCACAGATACGCAGTATTTT. This translates into CASSLVVGGPTDTQYF.

This clonotype was seen more than once but under ten times. The rearrangement uses TRBV9 and TRBJ2-4; 9 nucleotides match TRBD1. Unmatched junction bases numbered 9, after V lost 3 bases and J lost 5 bases. This CDR3 has 16 amino acids. Germline loops: CDR1 SGDLS, CDR2 YYNGEE. The CDR3 DNA follows: TGTGCCAGCAGCGACCCATTGGGACAGGGCCAAAACATTCAGTACTTC. It is translated as CASSDPLGQGQNIQYF.

This clonotype was observed a few times. The V gene is TRBV12-3 or TRBV12-4, the J gene TRBJ2-1; 7 nucleotides match TRBD1. The CDR3 extends over 13 amino acids. V shed 7 bases, J shed 1 base, and the junction held 1 base outside the gene matches. DNA for the CDR3: TGTGCCAGCAAACAGGGGTCCTACAATGAGCAGTTCTTC. Its translation: CASKQGSYNEQFF.

V is TRBV28 and J is TRBJ1-4; no definite D call. The CDR3 runs 15 residues. V was shortened by 6 bases and J by 7 bases, with 18 bases between the two germline ends. CDR1 and CDR2 (germline): MDHEN, SYDVKM. CDR3 DNA sequence: TGTGCCAGCAGCACCCCCGGGCGCTTTGCTGAAAAACTGTTTTTT. Its protein product is CASSTPGRFAEKLFF.

In its sample, this clonotype was seen a few times. This chain uses TRBV5-5 with TRBJ2-1; no definite D call. Per germline, CDR1 SGHKS and CDR2 YYEKEE (reference sequence). V lost 0 bases, J lost 0 bases, and 7 bases lay in between. The CDR3 extends over 15 amino acids. CDR3 loop: CASSLDLSSYNEQFF. In DNA form, the CDR3 reads TGTGCCAGCAGCTTGGATCTGAGCTCCTACAATGAGCAGTTCTTC.

This clonotype was recorded once. V usage is TRBV6-4 and J usage is TRBJ1-1; D gene ambiguous. Trimming stripped 5 bases from V and 1 base from J, with 11 bases between. The CDR3 is made up of 14 amino acids. Looked up from germline, CDR1 is MRHNA and CDR2 is SNTAGT. The CDR3 here is CASSPIAGNTEAFF. DNA of the CDR3: TGTGCCAGCAGTCCCATTGCAGGGAACACTGAAGCTTTCTTT.

This sequence joins TRBV4-3 and TRBJ2-2; D might be TRBD2 (6 bases). This CDR3 spans 14 amino acids. The germline CDR1 and CDR2 sequences are LGHNA and YSLEER. V was shortened by 0 bases and J by 6 bases, with 8 bases between the two germline ends. The CDR3 DNA follows: TGCGCCAGCAGCCAAGACGGAGGGGCCGGGGAGCTGTTTTTT. This gives the protein CASSQDGGAGELFF.

The chain couples TRBV28 to TRBJ1-1; D uncertain. This CDR3 contains 14 residues. Trimming removed 8 bases at V and 2 bases at J, with 15 bases between. Germline CDR1 is MDHEN and CDR2 is SYDVKM. The CDR3 coding sequence is TGTGCCAGCGGCTTCGGGAGACTTAACACTGAAGCTTTCTTT. Encoded protein: CASGFGRLNTEAFF. The whole variable domain, filled in from reference TRBV28 and TRBJ1-1, reads DVKVTQSSRYLVKRTGEKVFLECVQDMDHENMFWYRQDPGLGLRLIYFSYDVKMKEKGDIPEGYSVSREKKERFSLILESASTNQTSMYLCASGFGRLNTEAFFGQGTRLTVV.

This clonotype was counted a few times. The chain joins TRBV5-5 to TRBJ2-3, with 11 bases lining up with TRBD2. Trimming took 2 bases from V and 2 from J; bases not matched to a gene: 7. The CDR3 totals 17 residues. CDR1 and CDR2 from the germline V gene are SGHKS and YYEKEE (reference sequence). DNA for the CDR3: TGTGCCAGCAGCTTAACTAGCGGGGGCCCCACCACAGATACGCAGTATTTT. It codes for CASSLTSGGPTTDTQYF.

This clonotype has more than one count but fewer than ten. The V call is TRBV11-2, the J call TRBJ2-3; D ambiguous. The CDR3 covers 15 residues. Germline CDR1 SGHAT, CDR2 FQNNGV. Trimming shortened V by 2 bases and J by 1 base, and 10 bases separated the two germline ends. The CDR3 DNA is TGTGCCAGCAGCTTAACCCGGGCCGGCACAGATACGCAGTATTTT. This translates into CASSLTRAGTDTQYF. The full variable domain, in which reference TRBV11-2 and TRBJ2-3 provide the parts outside the CDR3, is EAGVAQSPRYKIIEKRQSVAFWCNPISGHATLYWYQQILGQGPKLLIQFQNNGVVDDSQLPKDRFSAERLKGVDSTLKIQPAKLEDSAVYLCASSLTRAGTDTQYFGPGTRLTVL.

CDR3 DNA sequence: TGCAGTGCTAGAGCTGCCATGAGCCCGGAGACCCAGTACTTC. This encodes CSARAAMSPETQYF. This chain connects TRBV20-1 to TRBJ2-5, with D unresolved. This CDR3 comprises 14 residues. Trimming shortened V by 1 base and J by 5 bases, and 14 bases separated the two germline ends. Germline lookup yields CDR1 DFQATT and CDR2 SNEGSKA (reference sequence).

Only a few counts were recorded for this clonotype. The rearrangement links TRBV10-3 to TRBJ2-5, with 7 bases matching TRBD1. The ends lost 4 bases at V and 5 bases at J; junction bases unmatched: 4. Per the germline V gene, CDR1 is ENHRY and CDR2 is SYGVKD. The CDR3 contains 13 residues. The CDR3 spells CAISGQGDETQYF. CDR3 in DNA: TGTGCCATCAGTGGACAGGGAGATGAGACCCAGTACTTC.

This chain joins TRBV5-6 and TRBJ1-1; D gene unclear. The CDR3 has 11 residues. Per germline, CDR1 SGHDT and CDR2 YYEEEE. Deletions cut 0 bases from V and 11 bases from J, with 8 bases between. The CDR3 region has the DNA TGTGCCAGCAGCTTGGGGGCGCGGGCTTTCTTT. Translation: CASSLGARAFF.

This clonotype was found many times. V is TRBV28 and J is TRBJ2-7; D not certain. Germline-derived CDR1 and CDR2 are MDHEN and SYDVKM. Trimming took 6 bases from V and 2 from J, leaving 5 bases between them. The CDR3 runs 11 residues. The chain's CDR3 is CASSYTYEQYF. CDR3 DNA: TGTGCCAGCAGCTATACCTACGAGCAGTACTTC. Based on the CDR3 plus reference TRBV28 and TRBJ2-7, the full variable domain is DVKVTQSSRYLVKRTGEKVFLECVQDMDHENMFWYRQDPGLGLRLIYFSYDVKMKEKGDIPEGYSVSREKKERFSLILESASTNQTSMYLCASSYTYEQYFGPGTRLTVT.